The entry that follows covers one T cell receptor beta chain sequence. This entry belongs to a study of blood T cells in healthy people across ages. Primed by a sample-barcoded 5' primer and a J-beta primer mix, a second PCR proceeded for roughly 7 to 12 cycles. A single record per CDR3 protein comes from TCRdb applying MiXCR to the 5' RACE reads. The sample includes over a million distinct CDR3 sequences, about 45% of them seen just once. Sequencing was performed on blood. The origin of this receptor is a woman under 30 in good health.

The CDR3 bases are TGTGCCAGCAGTGCACGAGCGGGCTACAATGAGCAGTTCTTC. It codes for CASSARAGYNEQFF. This sequence joins TRBV12-3 or TRBV12-4 and TRBJ2-1; a weak D match, TRBD2 (6 bases). With 5 bases removed from V and 3 bases from J, the gap between germline ends came to 11 bases. CDR3 length equals 14 residues.